This TCR beta chain originates from a study of shared clonotypes between healthy human individuals. Naive CD8 cells lacked CD45RO, underwent positive selection for CCR7 and left out terminally differentiated effector memory CD45RA+ cells. Recent acute infections and vaccinations were absent in the healthy HIV-negative adult donors. TCRdb's table, derived via immunoSEQ multiplex PCR, lists solely in-frame clones and lacks some. Of about 2.1 million clones listed, over 85% are singletons. Study-wide findings and caveats: Researchers sampled only blood; tissue repertoires likely differ. Depth was large, yet rarefaction showed that sorted-subset sequencing was incomplete. Unshared clonotypes carried lower generation probabilities than those common to all four donors.

Trimming cost V 3 bases and J 4 bases; bases outside gene matches: 6. The CDR3 consists of 15 residues. Germline loops: CDR1 SGDLS, CDR2 YYNGEE. As for this clone: What it recognizes is unknown.

Sequencing was carried out using naive CD8+ T cells from PBMCs. The chain joins TRBV9 to TRBJ2-1, with TRBD1 matching over 8 bases. This TCR came from a man aged 18 to 29 in good health. Some clones in this sample may be carry-over from other donors' samples. CDR3 region: CASSAGTGVYNEQFF. CDR3 nucleotides: TGTGCCAGCAGCGCAGGGACAGGTGTTTACAATGAGCAGTTCTTC.